The sequence of this T cell receptor beta chain was determined in a study of cytomegalovirus exposure and HLA in healthy donors. Study findings and constraints: In an earlier analysis, productive rearrangement rates for most beta V segments clustered near 87% or 30%. Analyses of presence and absence presupposed an approximately uniform sequencing depth across donors. The study recorded fewer than 200 TCR beta chains that were cytomegalovirus-associated.

As concerns this clone: Its antigen is undetermined.

The V segment lost 1 base and the J segment 6 bases; nucleotides outside the gene matches: 6. Germline lookup yields CDR1 SGHAT and CDR2 FQNNGV. The CDR3 has 14 residues. The PCR made use of 60 Vbeta and 13 Jbeta primers. Only in-frame clones appear in the TCRdb table, and some are missing; sequencing was by immunoSEQ multiplex PCR. The sample has just over 150,000 clones, over 60% seen once. Whereas donors were nominally healthy upon sampling, unrecorded immune exposures were probable. This clonotype was obtained from a woman in her forties or fifties in good health and CMV-seropositive. Sequencing input: PBMCs. The chain uses TRBV11-2 and TRBJ2-7; 7 nucleotides match TRBD1. The CDR3 here is CASSLAEGAAEQYF. The DNA of the CDR3 is TGTGCCAGCAGCTTAGCAGAGGGGGCCGCCGAGCAGTACTTC.